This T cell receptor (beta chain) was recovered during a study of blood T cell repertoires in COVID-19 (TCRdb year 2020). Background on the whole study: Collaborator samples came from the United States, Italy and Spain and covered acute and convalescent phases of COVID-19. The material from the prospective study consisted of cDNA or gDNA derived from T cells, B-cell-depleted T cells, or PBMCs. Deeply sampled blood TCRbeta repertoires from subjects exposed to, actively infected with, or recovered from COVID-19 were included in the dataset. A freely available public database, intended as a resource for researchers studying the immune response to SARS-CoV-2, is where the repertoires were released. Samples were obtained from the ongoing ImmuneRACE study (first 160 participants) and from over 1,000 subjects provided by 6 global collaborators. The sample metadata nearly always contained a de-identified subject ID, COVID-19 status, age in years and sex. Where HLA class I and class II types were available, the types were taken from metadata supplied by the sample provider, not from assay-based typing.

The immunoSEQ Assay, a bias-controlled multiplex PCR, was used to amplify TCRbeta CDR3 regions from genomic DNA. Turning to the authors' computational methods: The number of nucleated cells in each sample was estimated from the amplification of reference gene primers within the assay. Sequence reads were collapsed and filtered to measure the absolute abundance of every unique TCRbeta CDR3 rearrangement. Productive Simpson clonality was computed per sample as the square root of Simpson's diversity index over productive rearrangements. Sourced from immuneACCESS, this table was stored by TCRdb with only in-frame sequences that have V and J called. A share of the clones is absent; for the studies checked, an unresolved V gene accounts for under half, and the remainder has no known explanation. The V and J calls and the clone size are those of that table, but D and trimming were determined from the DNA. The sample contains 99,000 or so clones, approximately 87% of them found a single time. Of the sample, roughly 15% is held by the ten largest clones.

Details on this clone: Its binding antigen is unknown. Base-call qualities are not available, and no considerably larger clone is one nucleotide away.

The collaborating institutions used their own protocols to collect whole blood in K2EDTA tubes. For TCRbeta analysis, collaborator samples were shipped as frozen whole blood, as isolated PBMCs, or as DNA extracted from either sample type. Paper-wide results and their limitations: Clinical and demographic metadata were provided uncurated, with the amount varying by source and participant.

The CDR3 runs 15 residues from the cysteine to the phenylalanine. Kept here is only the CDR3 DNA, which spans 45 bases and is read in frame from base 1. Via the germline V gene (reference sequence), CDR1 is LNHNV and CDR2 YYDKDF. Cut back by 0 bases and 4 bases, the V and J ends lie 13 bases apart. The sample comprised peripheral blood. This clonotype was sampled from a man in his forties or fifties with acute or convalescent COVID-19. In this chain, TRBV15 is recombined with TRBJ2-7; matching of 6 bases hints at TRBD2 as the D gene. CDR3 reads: CATSREQGGRYEQYF. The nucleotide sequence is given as TGTGCCACCAGCAGAGAACAAGGTGGGAGGTACGAGCAGTACTTC.